This T cell receptor beta chain comes out of a study of PD-1 blockade in classical Hodgkin lymphoma. Study-wide points: Significant TCR diversity gains by C4D1 occurred in CD4+ but not CD8+ cells. Exclusion applied to patients who initiated nivolumab less than 1 year following ASCT.

A note on this clone: Its matching antigen is unknown.

Time point of the sample: cycle 4 day 1 (C4D1), after five to seven weeks of nivolumab. Each of the patients experienced relapse following autologous stem cell transplantation, and their brentuximab vedotin exposure differed. Magnetic negative selection served to purify CD4+ T cells out of PBMCs that had been thawed. Patients had relapsed/refractory classical Hodgkin lymphoma with complete response, partial response or progressive disease as best response. The method was immunoSEQ multiplex PCR; TCRdb's version includes in-frame clones alone and lacks a portion of them. The repertoire has under 20,000 clones, approximately 72% of them found once; the top ten carry around 2.3%. The CDR3 runs 12 residues.

The chain carries TRBV5-3 and TRBJ1-5; a possible D gene is TRBD1 (5 bases). TRBV5-3 falls under the ORF class, with uncertain function. This specimen was CD4+ T cells from blood, taken before the fourth cycle of nivolumab. The clonotype comes from a human donor with classical Hodgkin lymphoma. CDR3 sequence: CAGRALNQPQHF. As DNA, the CDR3 is TGTGCGGGCAGGGCCCTTAATCAGCCCCAGCATTTT.